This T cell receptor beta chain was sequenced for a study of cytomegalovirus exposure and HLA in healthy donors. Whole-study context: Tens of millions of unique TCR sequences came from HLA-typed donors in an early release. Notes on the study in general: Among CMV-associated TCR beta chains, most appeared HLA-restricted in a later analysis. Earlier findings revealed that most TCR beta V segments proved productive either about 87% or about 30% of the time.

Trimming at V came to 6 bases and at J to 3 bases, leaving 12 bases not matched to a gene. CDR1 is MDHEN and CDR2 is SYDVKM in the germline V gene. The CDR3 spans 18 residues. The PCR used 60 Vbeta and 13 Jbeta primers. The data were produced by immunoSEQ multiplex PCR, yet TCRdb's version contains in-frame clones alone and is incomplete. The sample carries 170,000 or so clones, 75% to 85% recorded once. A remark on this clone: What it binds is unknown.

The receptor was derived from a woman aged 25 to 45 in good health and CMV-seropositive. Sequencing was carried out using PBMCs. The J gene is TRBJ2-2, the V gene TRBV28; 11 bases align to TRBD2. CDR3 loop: CASSALGLAGGYTGELFF. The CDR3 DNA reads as TGTGCCAGCAGCGCCCTAGGGCTAGCGGGAGGTTACACCGGGGAGCTGTTTTTT.